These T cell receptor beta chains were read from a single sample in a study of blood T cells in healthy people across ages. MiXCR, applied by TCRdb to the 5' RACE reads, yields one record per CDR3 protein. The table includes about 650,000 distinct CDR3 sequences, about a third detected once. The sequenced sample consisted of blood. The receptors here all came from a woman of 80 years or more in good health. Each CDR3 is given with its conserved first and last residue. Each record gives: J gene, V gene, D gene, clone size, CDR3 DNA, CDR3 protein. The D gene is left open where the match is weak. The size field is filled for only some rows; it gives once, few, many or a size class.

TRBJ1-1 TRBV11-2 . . TGTGCCAGCAGCTTAGGTGGGGAGAAGAACACTGAAGCTTTCTTT CASSLGGEKNTEAFF
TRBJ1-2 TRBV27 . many TGTGCCAGCAGACCCTCCATAGGGAATGGCTACACCTTC CASRPSIGNGYTF
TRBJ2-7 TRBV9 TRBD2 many TGTGCCAGCAGCGTAGAAGCGGGGGCCAGCTCCTACGAGCAGTACTTC CASSVEAGASSYEQYF
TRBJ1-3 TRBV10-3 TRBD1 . TGTGCCATCAGCGACAGGGAGGGAAACACCATATATTTT CAISDREGNTIYF
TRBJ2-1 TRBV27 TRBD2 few TGTGCCAGCAGGAAACTAGCGGGGGGGTACAATGGGCAGTTCTTC CASRKLAGGYNGQFF
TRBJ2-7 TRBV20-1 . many TGCAGTGCTAGCGGACCGGACTCCTACGAGCAGTACTTC CSASGPDSYEQYF
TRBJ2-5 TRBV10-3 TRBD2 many TGTGCCATCAGTTTCAGCGGGGGGGGAGAGACCCAGTACTTC CAISFSGGGETQYF
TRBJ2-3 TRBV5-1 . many TGCGCCAGCAGCTTGGATACGGCTAGCGATTATGGAGATACGCAGTATTTT CASSLDTASDYGDTQYF
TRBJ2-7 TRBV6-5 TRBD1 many TGTGCCAGCAACGACAGGGATAATGGGTACGAGCAGTACTTC CASNDRDNGYEQYF
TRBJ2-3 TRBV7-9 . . TGTGCCAGCAGCTTAGTGTCCAGGGTGACCACAGATACGCAGTATTTT CASSLVSRVTTDTQYF
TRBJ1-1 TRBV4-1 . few TGCGCCAGCAGCCGGGAAGTCAGTATGAACACTGAAGCTTTCTTT CASSREVSMNTEAFF
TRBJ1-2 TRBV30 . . TGTGCCTGGAGTGAAACCAGCGGCTACACCTTC CAWSETSGYTF
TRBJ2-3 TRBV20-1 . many TGCAGTGCCATCCCGGTAGCCGGGACCGCTCGAGATACGCAGTATTTT CSAIPVAGTARDTQYF
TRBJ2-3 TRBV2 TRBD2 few TGTGCCAGCAGTCCCCCCCTGCGGGGGGGAATTATCAACACCAATACGCAGTATTTT CASSPPLRGGIINTNTQYF
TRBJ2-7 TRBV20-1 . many TGCAGTGCTTCAACAGGTAGTGTCCCTTCCGAGCAGTACTTC CSASTGSVPSEQYF
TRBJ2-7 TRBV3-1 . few TGTGCCAGCAGCCCCGGGGGTATCTCCTACGAGCAGTACTTC CASSPGGISYEQYF
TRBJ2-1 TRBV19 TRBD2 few TGTGCCAGTAGTATAAGGCGGGGGGGCTGGCGCGATGAGCAGTTCTTC CASSIRRGGWRDEQFF
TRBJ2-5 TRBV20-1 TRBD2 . TGCAGTGCTAGTAGAACTAGCGGTGGGGAGACCCAGTACTTC CSASRTSGGETQYF
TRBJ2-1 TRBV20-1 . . TGCAGTGCTAGAGCTACTAGCAGGAGTAGGTATGAGCAGTTCTTC CSARATSRSRYEQFF
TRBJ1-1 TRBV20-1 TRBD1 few TGCAGTGCTAGCGGCTTCAGGGGGACTGAAGCTTTCTTT CSASGFRGTEAFF
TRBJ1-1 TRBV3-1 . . TGTGCCAGCAACTACAGGGCGGGGAACACTGAAGCTTTCTTT CASNYRAGNTEAFF
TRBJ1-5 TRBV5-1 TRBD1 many TGCGCCAGCAGCTTGGCTGCCAGGGGGCAACAGCCCCAGCATTTT CASSLAARGQQPQHF
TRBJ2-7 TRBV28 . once TGTGCCAGCCGGGCGGTTACCTACGAGCAGTACTTC CASRAVTYEQYF
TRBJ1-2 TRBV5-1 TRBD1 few TGCGCCAGCAGCTCCTCCAGGACAGGGGTCGGGCGGGACTATGGCTACACCTTC CASSSSRTGVGRDYGYTF
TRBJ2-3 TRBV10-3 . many TGTGCCATCAGTGGAGGGGGTAGCACAGATACGCAGTATTTT CAISGGGSTDTQYF
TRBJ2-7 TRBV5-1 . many TGCGCCAGCAGCTTGGACAGGCTACGCTACGAGCAGTACTTC CASSLDRLRYEQYF
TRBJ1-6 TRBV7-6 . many TGTGCCAGCAGCTTAGCCGGAGTTAATTCACCCCTCCACTTT CASSLAGVNSPLHF
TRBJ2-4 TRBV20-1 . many TGCATAGCGGCTAGCACTGGCATTCAGTACTTC CIAASTGIQYF
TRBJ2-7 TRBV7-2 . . TGTGCCAGCAGCTTAGACCTGGGCGACTACGAGCAGTACTTC CASSLDLGDYEQYF
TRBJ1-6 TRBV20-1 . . TGCAGTGCTAGAGGCCGGGGGACCTATAATTCACCCCTCCACTTT CSARGRGTYNSPLHF
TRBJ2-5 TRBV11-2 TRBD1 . TGTGCCAGCAGCTTCCCCGTGACAGGGAATTCGGAGACCCAGTACTTC CASSFPVTGNSETQYF
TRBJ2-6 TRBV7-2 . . TGTGCCAGCAGCTCCTCCCCCGGGACCGCCGCCGTCCTGACTTTC CASSSSPGTAAVLTF
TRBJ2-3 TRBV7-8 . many TGTGCCAGCAGCTTAGGGACGGGGCTCGCAGATACGCAGTATTTT CASSLGTGLADTQYF
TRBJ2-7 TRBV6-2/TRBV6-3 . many TGTGCCAGCAAGACAATCAACTCCTACGAGCAGTACTTC CASKTINSYEQYF
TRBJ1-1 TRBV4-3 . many TGCGCCAGCAGCCAAGGGTGGAGCAGCCAGAACACTGAAGCTTTCTTT CASSQGWSSQNTEAFF
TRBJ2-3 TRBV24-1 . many TGTGCCACCAGTGACCGACAGGGCACAGATACGCAGTATTTT CATSDRQGTDTQYF
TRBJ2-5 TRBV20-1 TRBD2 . TGCAGTGCTAGCGATTTAACCGGGACTAGCGGCCCCGGAGAGACCCAGTACTTC CSASDLTGTSGPGETQYF
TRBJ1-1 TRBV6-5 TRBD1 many TGTGCCAGCAGTTACTCCTGGGACAGGGTGTCAAACACTGAAGCTTTCTTT CASSYSWDRVSNTEAFF
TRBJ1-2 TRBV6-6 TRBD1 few TGTGCCAGCAGTCCCCGACAGGGAGGGTCCGGCTATGGCTACACCTTC CASSPRQGGSGYGYTF
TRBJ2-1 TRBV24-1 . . TGTGCCACCGGACAGGAGGGGATGAATGAGCAGTTCTTC CATGQEGMNEQFF
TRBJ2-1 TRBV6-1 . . TGTGCCAGCAGGGTGGAGACGGGGTACAATGAGCAGTTCTTC CASRVETGYNEQFF
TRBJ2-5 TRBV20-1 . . TGCAGTGCACAGCGCCTAACACTCCAAGAGACCCAGTACTTC CSAQRLTLQETQYF
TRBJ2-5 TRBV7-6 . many TGTGCCAGCAGCCCGAAGACTAGTAGAGGGGAGACCCAGTACTTC CASSPKTSRGETQYF
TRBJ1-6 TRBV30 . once TGTGCCTGGAGTGGCGGACAGCTGAATTCACCCCTCCACTTT CAWSGGQLNSPLHF